These T cell receptor beta chains were read from a single sample in a study of T cell repertoires in cytomegalovirus infection. TCRdb reanalysed the reads using MiXCR and keeps one entry per CDR3 protein. Among a few hundred thousand distinct CDR3 sequences, more than 15% were seen once, and the ten largest hold 40% to 55%. The sequenced material came from CD8+ T cells from PBMCs. Source of these receptors: a human donor in good health (CMV status not recorded). Some clones in this sample may be carry-over from other donors' samples. The CDR3 runs from the conserved cysteine through the conserved F or W. A D gene is named only where the DNA matches it firmly. Some rows mark clone size as missing; the rest say once, few, many or name a class of expanded clone.

j_call v_call clone_size d_call cdr3_aa cdr3_nt
TRBJ2-4 TRBV7-2 many - CASSFSMAKNIQYF TGTGCCAGCAGCTTCTCCATGGCCAAAAACATTCAGTACTTC
TRBJ2-1 TRBV4-3 - TRBD2 CASSQDLLTSGSYNEQFF TGCGCCAGCAGCCAAGATCTATTGACTAGCGGTTCCTACAATGAGCAGTTCTTC
TRBJ1-4 TRBV12-3/TRBV12-4 few - CASSLTVGLSEKLFF TGTGCCAGCAGCCTCACGGTGGGGTTGTCTGAAAAACTGTTTTTT
TRBJ1-2 TRBV20-1 few - CSADTYGYTF TGCAGTGCCGACACCTATGGCTACACCTTC
TRBJ1-1 TRBV7-3 many TRBD1 CASSPRATGTEAFF TGTGCCAGCAGTCCTAGGGCGACAGGGACTGAAGCTTTCTTT
TRBJ2-7 TRBV7-2 many TRBD2 CASSSASGGAYEQYF TGTGCCAGCAGCTCAGCTAGCGGGGGGGCCTACGAGCAGTACTTC
TRBJ2-1 TRBV7-6 many - CASSLAGRGRQTYNEQFF TGTGCCAGCAGCTTAGCGGGCAGGGGACGCCAGACCTACAATGAGCAGTTCTTC
TRBJ2-3 TRBV2 - - CASTRDSLTDTQYF TGTGCCAGCACCCGGGACTCCCTCACAGATACGCAGTATTTT
TRBJ1-4 TRBV13 - - CASSLNGGPTEKLFF TGTGCCAGCAGCTTAAACGGGGGACCTACTGAAAAACTGTTTTTT
TRBJ2-4 TRBV6-6 many - CASSYSAGVAQYF TGTGCCAGCAGTTACTCGGCCGGGGTAGCTCAGTACTTC
TRBJ2-2 TRBV10-3 - - CAISEAGGGSGELFF TGTGCCATCAGTGAGGCAGGGGGAGGTAGCGGGGAGCTGTTTTTT
TRBJ2-7 TRBV6-1 - - CASSEPTVAWGYEQYF TGTGCCAGCAGTGAACCGACAGTTGCTTGGGGGTACGAGCAGTACTTC
TRBJ2-7 TRBV2 many - CASMGPAYEQYF TGTGCCAGCATGGGACCAGCCTACGAGCAGTACTTC
TRBJ2-1 TRBV29-1 few - CSVDRVGWNEQFF TGCAGCGTTGACAGGGTCGGTTGGAATGAGCAGTTCTTC
TRBJ1-2 TRBV6-1 many - CASTPVGNYGYTF TGTGCCAGCACCCCGGTGGGAAACTATGGCTACACCTTC
TRBJ2-5 TRBV5-5 - - CASSLAGGPQETQYF TGTGCCAGCAGCTTGGCCGGGGGGCCTCAAGAGACCCAGTACTTC
TRBJ2-3 TRBV29-1 - - CSVGGFTPPRADTQYF TGCAGCGTTGGAGGGTTCACTCCACCACGGGCAGATACGCAGTATTTT
TRBJ2-5 TRBV6-5 - - CASSYLLDQQETQYF TGTGCCAGCAGTTACTTATTGGACCAGCAAGAGACCCAGTACTTC
TRBJ2-1 TRBV7-2 many TRBD1 CASGSALDRYDEQFF TGTGCCAGCGGATCTGCTCTGGACAGGTACGATGAGCAGTTCTTC
TRBJ2-1 TRBV7-2 many - CASSSGRYHNEQFF TGTGCCAGCAGCTCAGGCCGGTACCACAATGAGCAGTTCTTC
TRBJ2-7 TRBV6-2/TRBV6-3 many - CASSYSGDTTYEQYF TGTGCCAGCAGTTACTCAGGGGACACGACCTACGAGCAGTACTTC
TRBJ2-1 TRBV7-9 many - CASSPAGGSSYNEQFF TGTGCCAGCAGCCCCGCCGGTGGGAGCTCCTACAATGAGCAGTTCTTC
TRBJ2-1 TRBV19 many TRBD2 CASRTSYSGGPDNEQFF TGTGCCAGTAGAACGAGCTATAGCGGGGGGCCCGACAATGAGCAGTTCTTC
TRBJ2-3 TRBV2 many - CASSEVGARTDTQYF TGTGCCAGCAGTGAGGTGGGGGCCCGCACAGATACGCAGTATTTT
TRBJ1-1 TRBV11-1 many TRBD1 CASSETGGGGTEAFF TGTGCCAGCAGCGAAACAGGGGGTGGTGGGACTGAAGCTTTCTTT
TRBJ2-3 TRBV28 - - CASSPPTPDTQYF TGTGCCAGCAGTCCTCCCACGCCGGATACGCAGTATTTT
TRBJ1-1 TRBV7-3 many - CASSLTSGGNTEAFF TGTGCCAGCAGCTTAACCTCCGGTGGTAACACTGAAGCTTTCTTT
TRBJ2-1 TRBV11-2 - - CASSLNSYNVNSYNEQFF TGTGCCAGCAGCTTGAACTCTTATAACGTAAACTCCTACAATGAGCAGTTCTTC
TRBJ2-7 TRBV7-9 few - CASSPNDRTYEQYF TGTGCCAGCAGCCCGAACGACAGAACCTACGAGCAGTACTTC
TRBJ1-2 TRBV12-3/TRBV12-4 many TRBD1 CASSLRDRAYGYTF TGTGCCAGCAGTTTGAGGGACAGGGCCTATGGCTACACCTTC
TRBJ1-1 TRBV4-1 few - CASSLFPNMGTEAFF TGCGCCAGCAGCCTCTTCCCGAATATGGGCACTGAAGCTTTCTTT
TRBJ1-5 TRBV20-1 - - CSARAGEGNQPQHF TGCAGTGCTAGAGCAGGGGAGGGCAATCAGCCCCAGCATTTT
TRBJ2-5 TRBV7-3 many - CASSLVRGPQETQYF TGTGCCAGCAGCTTAGTTCGGGGGCCGCAAGAGACCCAGTACTTC
TRBJ2-1 TRBV7-6 many TRBD2 CASSATSGSYNEQFF TGTGCCAGCAGCGCTACTAGCGGATCCTACAATGAGCAGTTCTTC
TRBJ1-2 TRBV4-3 - - CASSQDGETDYGYTF TGCGCCAGCAGCCAAGATGGGGAAACGGACTATGGCTACACCTTC
TRBJ2-4 TRBV20-1 - - CSARPLAETKNIQYF TGCAGTGCTAGGCCCCTAGCTGAGACCAAAAACATTCAGTACTTC
TRBJ2-7 TRBV11-1 many TRBD1 CASIGQDSYEQYF TGTGCCAGCATAGGACAGGACTCCTACGAGCAGTACTTC
TRBJ1-1 TRBV28 few - CASNQGITEAFF TGTGCCAGCAACCAGGGGATCACTGAAGCTTTCTTT
TRBJ2-3 TRBV14 few - CASSQATLNTDTQYF TGTGCCAGCAGCCAAGCTACCCTGAACACAGATACGCAGTATTTT
TRBJ2-7 TRBV6-6 - TRBD1 CASSYGTGWDYEQYF TGTGCCAGCAGTTACGGGACAGGGTGGGACTACGAGCAGTACTTC
TRBJ2-3 TRBV6-5 few TRBD2 CASSYASGGLHPALSTDTQYF TGTGCCAGCAGTTACGCTAGCGGGGGGCTGCACCCCGCCCTCAGCACAGATACGCAGTATTTT
TRBJ2-1 TRBV5-1 - TRBD1 CASSSGQHSYNEQFF TGCGCCAGCAGCTCGGGACAGCACTCCTACAATGAGCAGTTCTTC
TRBJ2-5 TRBV2 - - CASSVLRETQYF TGTGCCAGCAGCGTCCTAAGGGAGACCCAGTACTTC
TRBJ1-5 TRBV4-1 few - CASSRPGLNQPQHF TGCGCCAGCAGCCGCCCAGGGCTCAATCAGCCCCAGCATTTT
TRBJ1-1 TRBV7-6 many - CASSLAREGTEAFF TGTGCCAGCAGCTTAGCCAGGGAGGGCACTGAAGCTTTCTTT
TRBJ2-5 TRBV18 - TRBD1 CASSIGTAEEEETQYF TGTGCCAGCTCAATCGGGACAGCCGAGGAAGAAGAGACCCAGTACTTC
TRBJ2-5 TRBV20-1 - - CSARDSVETQYF TGCAGTGCTAGGGACAGCGTAGAGACCCAGTACTTC
TRBJ1-5 TRBV6-1 few - CASSELTGVYSNQPQHF TGTGCCAGCAGTGAACTTACGGGAGTTTATAGCAATCAGCCCCAGCATTTT
TRBJ2-3 TRBV6-2/TRBV6-3 many - CASSFRGTFTDTQYF TGTGCCAGCAGCTTCCGGGGGACCTTCACAGATACGCAGTATTTT
TRBJ1-1 TRBV7-7 many - CASSPTLGATEAFF TGTGCTAGCAGCCCGACACTCGGGGCGACTGAAGCTTTCTTT
TRBJ1-5 TRBV15 - TRBD1 CATSNDRGNQPQHF TGTGCCACCAGTAACGACAGGGGGAATCAGCCCCAGCATTTT
TRBJ1-5 TRBV4-1 many TRBD1 CASSQADRHNQPQHF TGCGCCAGCAGCCAAGCGGACAGGCATAATCAGCCCCAGCATTTT
TRBJ1-1 TRBV4-1 large TRBD1 CASSQVGQGRSEAFF TGCGCCAGCAGCCAGGTGGGACAGGGACGATCTGAAGCTTTCTTT
TRBJ2-2 TRBV5-1 few - CASRSLGGNTGELFF TGCGCCAGCCGATCCCTGGGGGGAAACACCGGGGAGCTGTTTTTT
TRBJ1-2 TRBV28 few TRBD1 CASSFAGGWDYGYTF TGTGCCAGCAGTTTTGCAGGGGGCTGGGACTATGGCTACACCTTC
TRBJ1-1 TRBV19 - TRBD1 CASSRETGDTEAFF TGTGCCAGTAGCAGGGAGACAGGGGACACTGAAGCTTTCTTT
TRBJ2-2 TRBV4-2 few TRBD1 CASSPLLGQGNTGELFF TGTGCCAGCAGCCCACTTCTAGGACAGGGGAACACCGGGGAGCTGTTTTTT
TRBJ1-4 TRBV7-9 few - CASSLVGRGEKLFF TGTGCCAGCAGCTTAGTAGGGAGGGGCGAAAAACTGTTTTTT
TRBJ2-7 TRBV12-3/TRBV12-4 - - CASSFSGLAHERYF TGTGCCAGCAGTTTTTCGGGGCTCGCCCACGAGCGGTACTTC